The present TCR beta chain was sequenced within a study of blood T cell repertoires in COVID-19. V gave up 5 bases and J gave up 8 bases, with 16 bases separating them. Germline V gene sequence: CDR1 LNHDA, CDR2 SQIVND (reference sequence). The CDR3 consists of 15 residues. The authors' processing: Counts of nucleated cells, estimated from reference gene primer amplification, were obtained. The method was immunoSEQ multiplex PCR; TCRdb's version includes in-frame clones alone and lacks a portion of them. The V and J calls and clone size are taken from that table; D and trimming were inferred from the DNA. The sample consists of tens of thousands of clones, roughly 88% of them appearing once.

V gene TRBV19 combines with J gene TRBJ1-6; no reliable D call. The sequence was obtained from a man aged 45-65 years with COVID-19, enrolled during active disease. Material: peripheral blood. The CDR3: CASSPRPGEDSPLHF. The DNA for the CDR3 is TGTGCCAGTAGTCCCCGTCCCGGGGAGGATTCACCCCTCCACTTT.